The 21 T cell receptor beta chains below were found in one sample sequenced in a study of blood T cell repertoires in COVID-19. Method: immunoSEQ multiplex PCR; TCRdb's copy keeps in-frame clones and lacks some. The data contain fewer than 200,000 clones, roughly nine tenths of them singletons. The sequencing sample was made of peripheral blood. These receptors were collected from a young man who had recovered from COVID-19.

The V gene is TRBV5-1, the J gene TRBJ2-7; D is perhaps TRBD2 (5 bases). This CDR3 is built from 14 residues. Germline lookup yields CDR1 SGHRS and CDR2 YFSETQ. V was pared by 1 base and J by 7 bases, with 15 bases between. CDR3 amino acids: CASSLLGTTGEQYF. The CDR3 nucleotides are TGCGCCAGCAGCTTGTTGGGCACTACGGGGGAGCAGTACTTC. The full variable domain, its missing parts supplied by reference TRBV5-1 and TRBJ2-7, is KAGVTQTPRYLIKTRGQQVTLSCSPISGHRSVSWYQQTPGQGLQFLFEYFSETQRNKGNFPGRFSGRQFSNSRSEMNVSTLELGDSALYLCASSLLGTTGEQYFGPGTRLTVT.

The chain uses TRBV12-3 or TRBV12-4 and TRBJ1-1; TRBD1 might be the D (5 bases). The V end lost 6 bases, the J end lost 1 base, and 9 bases lay between the germline ends. The CDR3 runs to 13 residues. CDR3 amino acids: CASSPTANTEAFF. The CDR3 DNA reads as TGTGCCAGCAGCCCGACAGCGAACACTGAAGCTTTCTTT.

V and J are TRBV24-1 and TRBJ2-1; 12 bases map to TRBD2. CDR1 KGHDR and CDR2 SFDVKD come from the germline V gene. The CDR3 consists of 16 residues. V lost 2 bases, J lost 8 bases, and 6 bases stayed unmatched. CDR3 nucleotide sequence: TGTGCCACCAGTGATTGGCGGACTAGCGGGATACATGAGCAGTTCTTC. Protein product: CATSDWRTSGIHEQFF.

The chain carries TRBV5-1 and TRBJ2-2, with D possibly matching TRBD1 (6 bases). Trimming removed 0 bases at V and 1 base at J, with 7 bases between. The CDR3 totals 15 residues. Germline V CDR1 and CDR2: SGHRS, YFSETQ. The CDR3 DNA reads TGCGCCAGCAGCTTGGAACAGGGGAACACCGGGGAGCTGTTTTTT. Translation gives CASSLEQGNTGELFF.

The CDR3 reads CASSLGQIDTQYF. The CDR3 bases are TGTGCCAGCAGCTTGGGACAGATAGATACGCAGTATTTT. The chain uses TRBV5-6 and TRBJ2-3; TRBD1 might be the D (5 bases). This CDR3 region has 13 residues. Trimming cost V 0 bases and J 5 bases, with 7 bases left between them. Germline values: CDR1 SGHDT, CDR2 YYEEEE.

This rearrangement joins TRBV19 to TRBJ2-3; 9 bases are shared with TRBD1. Germline CDR1 is LNHDA and CDR2 is SQIVND (reference sequence). Trimming at V came to 4 bases and at J to 4 bases, leaving 6 bases not matched to a gene. The CDR3 has 15 residues. The DNA of the CDR3 is TGTGCCAGTAGTAAATGGACAGGGGTTGCAGATACGCAGTATTTT. It yields the protein CASSKWTGVADTQYF.

V and J are TRBV30 and TRBJ2-1; TRBD1 matches 11 bases. Germline-derived CDR1 and CDR2 are GTSNPN and SVGIG (reference sequence). This CDR3 is built from 14 residues. The junction had 5 bases not matched to a gene; V was cut back by 1 base and J by 9 bases. The CDR3 coding sequence is TGTGCCTGGAGTGGGGACAGGGGGTCCAGTGAGCAGTTCTTC. Amino acids: CAWSGDRGSSEQFF.

The V call is TRBV11-2, the J call TRBJ2-7; 8 nucleotides align to TRBD2. Looked up from germline, CDR1 is SGHAT and CDR2 is FQNNGV. This CDR3 region has 17 residues. The trim removed 1 base at V and 7 bases at J, leaving 15 bases unmatched. The CDR3: CASSLVVASGYSGEQYF. CDR3 DNA: TGTGCCAGCAGCTTAGTGGTGGCTAGCGGGTACTCGGGGGAGCAGTACTTC.

This rearrangement joins TRBV9 to TRBJ1-1; perhaps TRBD1 as D (5 bases). CDR3 length: 14 residues. V was clipped by 0 bases and J by 4 bases, with 10 bases between them. The germline V gene encodes CDR1 SGDLS and CDR2 YYNGEE. CDR3 protein: CASSVEGITTEAFF. The CDR3 DNA is TGTGCCAGCAGCGTAGAGGGGATCACCACTGAAGCTTTCTTT. Complete variable domain (other parts from reference TRBV9 and TRBJ1-1): DSGVTQTPKHLITATGQRVTLRCSPRSGDLSVYWYQQSLDQGLQFLIQYYNGEERAKGNILERFSAQQFPDLHSELNLSSLELGDSALYFCASSVEGITTEAFFGQGTRLTVV.

The V gene is TRBV5-8, the J gene TRBJ2-6; no definite D call. CDR1 and CDR2 from the germline V gene are SGHTS and YDEGEE. CDR3 length: 13 amino acids. V gave up 6 bases and J gave up 0 bases, with 4 bases separating them. The CDR3 sequence: CASTLSGANVLTF. The CDR3 nucleotides read TGTGCCAGCACCCTCTCTGGGGCCAACGTCCTGACTTTC.

The genes are TRBV20-1 and TRBJ1-2; no firm D call. Germline V gene data show CDR1 as DFQATT and CDR2 as SNEGSKA (reference sequence). V lost 2 bases, J lost 3 bases, and 4 bases lay in between. The CDR3 extends over 11 amino acids. CDR3 coding DNA: TGCAGTGCTAGACTCGACTATGGCTACACCTTC. As protein: CSARLDYGYTF.

J is TRBJ2-1 and V is TRBV27; 7 nucleotides agree with TRBD2. This CDR3 is built from 14 residues. The V segment lost 3 bases and the J segment 3 bases; nucleotides outside the gene matches: 2. From germline, CDR1 is MNHEY and CDR2 SMNVEV (reference sequence). The CDR3 spells CASSLSGNYNEQFF. DNA of the CDR3: TGTGCCAGCAGTTTGAGCGGGAACTACAATGAGCAGTTCTTC.

The rearrangement links TRBV29-1 to TRBJ2-7, with 9 bases aligning to TRBD1. The germline V gene has CDR1 SQVTM and CDR2 ANQGSEA. V was clipped by 4 bases and J by 2 bases; unmatched bases: 6. The CDR3 covers 14 residues. The CDR3 sequence: CSVARDRAAYEQYF. The CDR3 nucleotides read TGCAGCGTTGCCCGGGACAGGGCCGCCTACGAGCAGTACTTC.

The gene calls are TRBV27 and TRBJ1-2; 7 bases agree with TRBD1. V gave up 0 bases and J gave up 4 bases; unmatched junction bases: 11. The CDR3 is made up of 17 amino acids. From germline, CDR1 is MNHEY and CDR2 SMNVEV (reference sequence). CDR3 DNA: TGTGCCAGCAGTTTATCCGTAGGGGACAGACAATCCTATGGCTACACCTTC. Translating gives CASSLSVGDRQSYGYTF.

This chain uses TRBV5-1 with TRBJ1-2, with 7 positions matching TRBD1. Germline V gene lookup returns CDR1 SGHRS and CDR2 YFSETQ. The V gene end was trimmed by 0 bases and the J gene end by 7 bases; junction bases not matched to a gene: 6. The CDR3 spans 14 residues. The DNA of the CDR3 is TGCGCCAGCAGCTTGGAAGGGGACAGCGCTGGCTACACCTTC. It encodes CASSLEGDSAGYTF.

This clone has only a few counts. Here the CDR3 DNA reads TGTGCCAGCAGCTCTTCAGGGGTTGGGAGCTACGAGCAGTACTTC. Its translation: CASSSSGVGSYEQYF. The chain joins TRBV11-2 to TRBJ2-7, with D perhaps matching TRBD1 (6 bases). Germline CDR1 and CDR2: SGHAT and FQNNGV. This CDR3 is built from 15 residues. The ends were cut back, 4 bases at V and 3 bases at J, with 16 bases in the middle.

The V gene is TRBV4-2, the J gene TRBJ2-1; perhaps TRBD1 as D (6 bases). CDR3 length equals 16 residues. The germline V gene encodes CDR1 LGHNA and CDR2 YNFKEQ. Trimming removed 4 bases at V and 4 bases at J, with 17 bases between. CDR3 loop: CASSRSLDSVYNEQFF. As DNA, the CDR3 is TGTGCCAGCAGCCGTTCCCTGGACAGCGTATACAATGAGCAGTTCTTC.

Here the CDR3 DNA reads TGTGCCAGCAGCTCTGGACAAACTATCCGAAACACCATATATTTT. It yields the protein CASSSGQTIRNTIYF. The chain joins TRBV5-8 to TRBJ1-3, with D perhaps TRBD1 (5 bases). The CDR3 is made up of 15 amino acids. The V gene lost 3 bases and the J gene lost 5 bases, with 15 bases spanning the gap. CDR1 and CDR2 (germline): SGHTS, YDEGEE. The whole variable domain, filled in from reference TRBV5-8 and TRBJ1-3, reads EAGVTQSPTHLIKTRGQQATLRCSPISGHTSVYWYQQALGLGLQFLLWYDEGEERNRGNFPPRFSGRQFPNYSSELNVNALELEDSALYLCASSSGQTIRNTIYFGEGSWLTVV.

The chain couples TRBV27 to TRBJ1-5; 8 nucleotides line up with TRBD1. Germline trimming cut 4 bases from V and 6 bases from J; bases unmatched to any gene: 5. CDR3 length equals 14 residues. CDR1 and CDR2 (germline): MNHEY, SMNVEV (reference sequence). The DNA for the CDR3 is TGTGCCAGCAGTTCTACAGGGGGGACTCAGCCCCAGCATTTT. Protein sequence: CASSSTGGTQPQHF.

This clone has a handful of counts. The chain carries TRBV30 and TRBJ1-2; D is unresolved. The germline V gene has CDR1 GTSNPN and CDR2 SVGIG (reference sequence). Trimming stripped 5 bases from V and 6 bases from J, with 7 bases between. This CDR3 has 10 residues. The CDR3 is CAWAQDGYTF. CDR3 DNA sequence: TGTGCCTGGGCCCAGGATGGCTACACCTTC.

This clone was seen only once. V is TRBV28 and J is TRBJ1-5, with 8 bases identical to TRBD1. V shed 3 bases and J 0 bases; nucleotides not matched to a gene: 19. Germline CDR1 is MDHEN and CDR2 is SYDVKM. CDR3 length: 21 amino acids. This CDR3 reads CASSFWPGTTGGLFSNQPQHF. DNA for the CDR3: TGTGCCAGCAGTTTTTGGCCGGGGACAACAGGGGGGCTATTTAGCAATCAGCCCCAGCATTTT.